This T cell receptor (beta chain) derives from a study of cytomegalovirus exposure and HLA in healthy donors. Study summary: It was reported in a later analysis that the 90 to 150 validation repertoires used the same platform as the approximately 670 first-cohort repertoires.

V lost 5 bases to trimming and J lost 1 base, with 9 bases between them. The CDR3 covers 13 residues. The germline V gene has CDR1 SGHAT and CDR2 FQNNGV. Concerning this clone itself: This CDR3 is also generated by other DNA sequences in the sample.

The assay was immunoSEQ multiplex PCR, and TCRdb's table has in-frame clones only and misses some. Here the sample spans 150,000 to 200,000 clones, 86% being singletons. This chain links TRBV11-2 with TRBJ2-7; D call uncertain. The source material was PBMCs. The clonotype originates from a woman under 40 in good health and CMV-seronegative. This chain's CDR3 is CASSLQTSYEQYF. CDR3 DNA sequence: TGTGCCAGCAGCCTACAGACTTCCTACGAGCAGTACTTC.